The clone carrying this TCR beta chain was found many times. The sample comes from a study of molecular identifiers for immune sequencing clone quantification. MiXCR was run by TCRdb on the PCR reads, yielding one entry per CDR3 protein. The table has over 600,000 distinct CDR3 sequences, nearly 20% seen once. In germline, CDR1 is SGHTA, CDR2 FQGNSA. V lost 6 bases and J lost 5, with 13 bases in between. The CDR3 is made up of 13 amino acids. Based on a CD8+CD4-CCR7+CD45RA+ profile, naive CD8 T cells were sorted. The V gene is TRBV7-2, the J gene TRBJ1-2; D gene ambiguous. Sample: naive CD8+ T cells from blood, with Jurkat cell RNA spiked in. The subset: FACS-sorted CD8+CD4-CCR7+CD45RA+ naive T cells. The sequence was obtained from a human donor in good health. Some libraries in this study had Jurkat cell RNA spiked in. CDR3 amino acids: CASSKETPYGYTF. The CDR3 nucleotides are TGTGCCAGCAGTAAAGAGACTCCTTATGGCTACACCTTC.